This T cell receptor beta chain was retrieved from a study of T cells after yellow fever vaccination. Study background: SMART-Seq v4 Ultra Low Input handled preparation of low-cell-number fractions.

A universal primer site and UMIs were added as TCR cDNA was made by 5'RACE template switching. TCRdb re-called the 5' RACE reads through MiXCR, storing one row per CDR3 protein. The profile covers 620,000 or so distinct CDR3 sequences, with roughly a sixth appearing a single time and approximately 15% taken by the ten largest. With regard to this clonotype: What it binds is not known.

Study-wide findings and caveats: Compared with primary, the secondary response was weaker and peaked at day 5, not 15. Boosting was followed by the reappearance of most primary-vaccination clones (less than 98% CD4, around 91% CD8).

V dropped 6 bases and J dropped 6; count of bases not matched to a gene: 12. CDR1 and CDR2 (germline): SGHTA, FQGNSA. The CDR3 is made up of 16 amino acids. This TCR was sampled from a man younger than 30 who received the YFV17D yellow fever vaccine. The sample here was PBMCs, taken roughly 5 days after the first yellow fever vaccination. The chain employs TRBV7-2 and TRBJ2-1; 9 nucleotides match TRBD2. CDR3 DNA sequence: TGTGCCAGCAGAGAAACACCCAGCGGGGGGATCAATGAGCAGTTCTTC. It yields the protein CASRETPSGGINEQFF. Together with reference TRBV7-2 and TRBJ2-1, the CDR3 gives the full variable domain: GAGVSQSPSNKVTEKGKDVELRCDPISGHTALYWYRQSLGQGLEFLIYFQGNSAPDKSGLPSDRFSAERTGGSVSTLTIQRTQQEDSAVYLCASRETPSGGINEQFFGPGTRLTVL.